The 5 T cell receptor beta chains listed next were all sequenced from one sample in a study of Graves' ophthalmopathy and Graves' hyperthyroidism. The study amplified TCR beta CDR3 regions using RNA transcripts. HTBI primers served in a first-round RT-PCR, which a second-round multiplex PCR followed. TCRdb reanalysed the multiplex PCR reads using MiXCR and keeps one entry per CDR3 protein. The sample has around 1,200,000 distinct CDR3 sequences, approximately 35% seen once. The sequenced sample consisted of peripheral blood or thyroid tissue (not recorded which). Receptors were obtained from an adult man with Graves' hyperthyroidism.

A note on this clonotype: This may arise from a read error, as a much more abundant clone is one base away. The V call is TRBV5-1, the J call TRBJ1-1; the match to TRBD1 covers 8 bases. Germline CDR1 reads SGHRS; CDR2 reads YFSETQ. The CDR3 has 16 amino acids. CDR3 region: CASTLGQGAGITEAFF. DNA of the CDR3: TGCGCCAGCACCTTGGGCCAGGGGGCCGGGATCACTGAAGCTTTCTTT.

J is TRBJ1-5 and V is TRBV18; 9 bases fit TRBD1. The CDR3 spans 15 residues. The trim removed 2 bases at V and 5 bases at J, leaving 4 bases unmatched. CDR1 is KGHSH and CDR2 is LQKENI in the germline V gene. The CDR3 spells CASSPVQGADQPQHF. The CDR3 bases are TGTGCCAGCTCACCAGTACAGGGGGCCGATCAGCCCCAGCATTTT.

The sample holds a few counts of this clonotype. The CDR3 spells CSARDPGGKGADGELFF. The CDR3 coding sequence is TGCAGTGCTAGAGATCCTGGCGGGAAGGGAGCGGACGGGGAGCTGTTTTTT. The J gene is TRBJ2-2, the V gene TRBV20-1; D possibly corresponds to TRBD2 (6 bases). The V gene's germline CDR1 is DFQATT and CDR2 SNEGSKA (reference sequence). V lost 0 bases, J lost 7 bases, and 21 bases lay in between. This CDR3 spans 17 amino acids.

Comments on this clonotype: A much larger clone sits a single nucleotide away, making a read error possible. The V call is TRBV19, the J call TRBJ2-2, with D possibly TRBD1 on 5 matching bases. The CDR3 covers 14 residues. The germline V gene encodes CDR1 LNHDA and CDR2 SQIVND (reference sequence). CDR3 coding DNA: TGTGCCAGTAGTATACAAGACAGCACCAGGGAGCTGTTTTTT. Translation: CASSIQDSTRELFF.

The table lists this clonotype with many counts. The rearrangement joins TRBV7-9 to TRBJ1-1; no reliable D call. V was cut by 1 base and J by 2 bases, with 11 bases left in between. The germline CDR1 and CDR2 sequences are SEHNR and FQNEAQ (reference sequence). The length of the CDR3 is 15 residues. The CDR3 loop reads CASSLVAGDNTEAFF. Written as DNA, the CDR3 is TGTGCCAGCAGCTTAGTGGCGGGAGATAACACTGAAGCTTTCTTT.